This TCR beta chain came from a study of blood T cell repertoires in COVID-19. The germline V and J ends were trimmed by 2 bases and 8 bases, with 15 bases remaining between them. Germline CDR1 reads SGHTA; CDR2 reads FQGNSA. This CDR3 is built from 14 residues. In its sample, this clone was seen a few times. Sequencing used immunoSEQ multiplex PCR; TCRdb keeps in-frame clones, though not all of them. The sample shows approximately 150,000 clones, about 86% of them seen only once. This rearrangement joins TRBV7-2 to TRBJ1-2, with D tentatively TRBD1 (5 bases). Sequencing was carried out using peripheral blood. The TCR sequence derives from a woman over 75 with acute or convalescent COVID-19. Here the CDR3 reads CASSLRQGYLGYTF. Written as DNA, the CDR3 is TGTGCCAGCAGCTTAAGGCAGGGCTATCTGGGCTACACCTTC.